The entry that follows covers one TCR beta chain sequence. The V and J ends lost 0 bases and 12 bases respectively, with 8 bases between them. Germline V CDR1 and CDR2: LNHNV, YYDKDF (reference sequence). The CDR3 sequence is 12 residues long. The data were obtained in a study of blood T cell repertoires in COVID-19. The repertoire was sequenced with immunoSEQ multiplex PCR; TCRdb's copy has only in-frame clones and lacks some. The data show about 120,000 clones, over 65% seen once. This chain links TRBV15 with TRBJ1-4, with a tentative D call TRBD1 (5 bases). The TCR was taken from a woman in her 70s with acute or convalescent COVID-19. Sequences were obtained from peripheral blood. CDR3 nucleotides: TGTGCCACCAGCAGAGACAGGGCACAACTGTTTTTT. It specifies CATSRDRAQLFF.